This T cell receptor (beta chain) derives from a study of OX40 agonist ivuxolimab in advanced cancers. Study information: Among those enrolled, mean age was approximately 62 years (range roughly 23 to 79) and 75% to 85% were male. Two patients with cutaneous melanoma and one with hepatocellular carcinoma, three in total, showed partial responses.

As concerns this clone: No antigen is known for it.

V shed 5 bases, J shed 6 bases, and the junction held 7 bases outside the gene matches. This CDR3 spans 15 amino acids. Germline V gene data show CDR1 as SGHTA and CDR2 as FQGTGA. Study-wide points: Averaging showed that CD8+ T cells had more expanded clones than CD4+ did.

The repertoire was sequenced with immunoSEQ multiplex PCR; TCRdb's copy has only in-frame clones and lacks some. In the table there are about 26,000 clones, around 79% of which are singletons. The sequencing used CD4+ or CD8+ T cells sorted from blood, collected in a trial of the OX40 agonist ivuxolimab. This sequence joins TRBV7-3 and TRBJ2-1; 10 bases line up with TRBD2. The receptor's source is an adult with an advanced solid tumor such as melanoma, head and neck, liver or kidney cancer. The CDR3 DNA reads as TGTGCCAGCAGCGCCAGCGGGGGGGCTGGCAATGAGCAGTTCTTC. Translating it yields CASSASGGAGNEQFF.